The clone carrying this TCR beta chain was observed a few times. The CDR3 extends over 17 amino acids. CDR1 is LNHDA and CDR2 is SQIVND in the germline V gene (reference sequence). After removal of 3 bases from V and 4 bases from J, the junction contained 12 bases not matched to a gene. This record comes from a study of blood T cell repertoires in COVID-19. Original methodology: Reference gene primer amplification yielded estimated nucleated cell counts. Using immunoSEQ multiplex PCR, the repertoire was profiled, and TCRdb retains in-frame clones only, with some absent. The V and J calls and the clone size are those of that table, but D and trimming were determined from the DNA. The sample includes just over 300,000 clones, 85% to 90% of them seen just once.

Sequencing input: PBMCs or T cells enriched from blood (not recorded which). The clonotype comes from a man younger than 45 who had recovered from COVID-19. The chain has TRBV19 and TRBJ1-1; 9 positions agree with TRBD1. The CDR3 DNA reads as TGTGCCAGTAGTATTAACTTTGCGGACAGGGGTACCACTGAAGCTTTCTTT. This encodes CASSINFADRGTTEAFF. The entire variable domain, with the rest obtained from reference TRBV19 and TRBJ1-1, is as follows: DGGITQSPKYLFRKEGQNVTLSCEQNLNHDAMYWYRQDPGQGLRLIYYSQIVNDFQKGDIAEGYSVSREKKESFPLTVTSAQKNPTAFYLCASSINFADRGTTEAFFGQGTRLTVV.